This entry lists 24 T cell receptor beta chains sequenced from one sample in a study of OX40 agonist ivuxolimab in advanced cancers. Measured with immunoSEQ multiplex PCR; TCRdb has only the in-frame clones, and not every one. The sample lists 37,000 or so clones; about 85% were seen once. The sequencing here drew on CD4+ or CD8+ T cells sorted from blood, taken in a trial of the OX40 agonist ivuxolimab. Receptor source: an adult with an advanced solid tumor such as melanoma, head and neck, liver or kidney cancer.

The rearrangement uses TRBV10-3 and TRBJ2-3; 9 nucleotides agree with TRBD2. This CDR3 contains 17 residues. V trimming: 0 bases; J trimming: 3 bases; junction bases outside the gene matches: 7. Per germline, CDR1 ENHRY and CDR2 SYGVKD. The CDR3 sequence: CAISESSKRGVTDTQYF. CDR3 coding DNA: TGTGCCATCAGTGAGTCGAGCAAGCGGGGGGTTACAGATACGCAGTATTTT.

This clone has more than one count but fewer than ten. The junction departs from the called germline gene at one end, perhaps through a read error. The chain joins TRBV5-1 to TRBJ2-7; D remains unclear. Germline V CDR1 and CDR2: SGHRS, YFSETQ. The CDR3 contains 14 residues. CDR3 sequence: CASSYRFGSYEQYF. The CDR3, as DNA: TGTGCCAGCAGCTACCGATTTGGCTCCTACGAGCAGTACTTC.

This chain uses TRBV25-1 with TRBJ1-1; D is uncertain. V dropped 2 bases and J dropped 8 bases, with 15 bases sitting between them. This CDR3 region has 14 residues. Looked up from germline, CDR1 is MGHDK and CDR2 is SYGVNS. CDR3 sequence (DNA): TGTGCCAGCAGTGAAACACCCTCGACAACCGAAGCTTTCTTT. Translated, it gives CASSETPSTTEAFF.

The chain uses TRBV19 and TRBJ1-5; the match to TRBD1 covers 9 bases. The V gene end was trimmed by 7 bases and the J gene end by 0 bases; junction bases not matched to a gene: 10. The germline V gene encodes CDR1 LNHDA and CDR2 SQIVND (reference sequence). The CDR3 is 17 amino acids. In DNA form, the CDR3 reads TGTGCCAGTAACCCGGGACAGGGAGACTTTAGCAATCAGCCCCAGCATTTT. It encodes CASNPGQGDFSNQPQHF.

The CDR3 region is CASSLSFGRHNTDTQYF. CDR3 bases: TGTGCCAGCAGCTTAAGCTTCGGGCGGCACAACACAGATACGCAGTATTTT. The V gene is TRBV7-6, the J gene TRBJ2-3; D is ambiguous. Trimming took 2 bases from V and 2 from J, leaving 17 bases between them. The CDR3 is 17 residues long. Per the germline V gene, CDR1 is SGHVS and CDR2 is FNYEAQ.

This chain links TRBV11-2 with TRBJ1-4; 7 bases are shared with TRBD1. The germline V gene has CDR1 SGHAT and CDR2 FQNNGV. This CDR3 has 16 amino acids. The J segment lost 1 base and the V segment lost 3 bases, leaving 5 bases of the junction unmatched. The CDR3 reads CASSFLTGRTNEKLFF. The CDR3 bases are TGTGCCAGCAGCTTCTTGACAGGGCGAACTAATGAAAAACTGTTTTTT.

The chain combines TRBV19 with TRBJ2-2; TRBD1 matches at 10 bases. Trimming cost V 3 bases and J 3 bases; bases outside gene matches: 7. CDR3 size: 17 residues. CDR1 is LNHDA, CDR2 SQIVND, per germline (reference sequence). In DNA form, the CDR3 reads TGTGCCAGTAGTATTGCGGCCGGGACAGGGGACACCGGGGAGCTGTTTTTT. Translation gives CASSIAAGTGDTGELFF.

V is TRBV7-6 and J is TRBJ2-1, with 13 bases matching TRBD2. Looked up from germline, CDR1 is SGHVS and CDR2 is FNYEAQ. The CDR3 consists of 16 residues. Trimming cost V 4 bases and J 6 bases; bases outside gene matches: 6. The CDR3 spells CASSSSRLAGGNEQFF. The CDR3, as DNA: TGTGCCAGCAGCTCCAGCAGACTAGCGGGGGGCAATGAGCAGTTCTTC.

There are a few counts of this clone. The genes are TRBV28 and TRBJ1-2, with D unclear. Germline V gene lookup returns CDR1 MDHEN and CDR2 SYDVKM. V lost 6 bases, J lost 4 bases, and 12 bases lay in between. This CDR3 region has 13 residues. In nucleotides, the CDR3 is TGTGCCAGCAGAACACCGACCTCCTATGGCTACACCTTC. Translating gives CASRTPTSYGYTF.

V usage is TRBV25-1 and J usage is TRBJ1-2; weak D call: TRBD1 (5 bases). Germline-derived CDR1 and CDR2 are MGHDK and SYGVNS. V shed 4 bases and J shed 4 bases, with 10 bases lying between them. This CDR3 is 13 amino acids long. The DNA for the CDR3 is TGTGCCAGCAGTGTAACAGGAACCTATGGCTACACCTTC. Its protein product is CASSVTGTYGYTF.

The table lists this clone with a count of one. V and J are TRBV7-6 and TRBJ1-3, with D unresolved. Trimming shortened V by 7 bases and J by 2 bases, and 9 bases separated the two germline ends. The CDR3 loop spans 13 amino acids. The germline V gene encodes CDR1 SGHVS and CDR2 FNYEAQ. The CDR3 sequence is CASTSGTGNTIYF. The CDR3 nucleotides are TGTGCCAGCACCTCCGGAACTGGAAACACCATATATTTT.

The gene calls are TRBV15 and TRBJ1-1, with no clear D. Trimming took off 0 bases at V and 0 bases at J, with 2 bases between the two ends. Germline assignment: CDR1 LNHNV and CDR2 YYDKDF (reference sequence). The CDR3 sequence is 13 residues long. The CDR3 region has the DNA TGTGCCACCAGCAGAGAAATGAACACTGAAGCTTTCTTT. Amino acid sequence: CATSREMNTEAFF.

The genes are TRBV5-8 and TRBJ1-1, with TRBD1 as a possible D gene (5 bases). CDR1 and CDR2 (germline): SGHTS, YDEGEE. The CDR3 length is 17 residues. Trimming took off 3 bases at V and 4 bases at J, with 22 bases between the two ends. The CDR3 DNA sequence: TGTGCCAGCAGCTCGCAACACCGGGACCCCGGCGGCACTGAAGCTTTCTTT. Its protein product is CASSSQHRDPGGTEAFF. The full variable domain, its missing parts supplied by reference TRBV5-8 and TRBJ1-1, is EAGVTQSPTHLIKTRGQQATLRCSPISGHTSVYWYQQALGLGLQFLLWYDEGEERNRGNFPPRFSGRQFPNYSSELNVNALELEDSALYLCASSSQHRDPGGTEAFFGQGTRLTVV.

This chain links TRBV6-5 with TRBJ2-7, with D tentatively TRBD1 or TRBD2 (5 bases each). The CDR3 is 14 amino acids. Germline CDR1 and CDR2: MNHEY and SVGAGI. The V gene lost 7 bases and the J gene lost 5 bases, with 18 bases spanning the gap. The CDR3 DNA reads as TGTGCCAGCACCAACCCCCGGGGACCCGACGAGCAGTACTTC. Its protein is CASTNPRGPDEQYF.

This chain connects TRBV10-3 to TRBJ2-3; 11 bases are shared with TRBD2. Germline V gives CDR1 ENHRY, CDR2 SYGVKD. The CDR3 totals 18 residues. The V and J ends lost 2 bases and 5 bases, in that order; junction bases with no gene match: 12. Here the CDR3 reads CAISETGTSGRGVDTQYF. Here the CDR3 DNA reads TGTGCCATCAGTGAGACCGGGACTAGCGGCCGGGGGGTAGATACGCAGTATTTT.

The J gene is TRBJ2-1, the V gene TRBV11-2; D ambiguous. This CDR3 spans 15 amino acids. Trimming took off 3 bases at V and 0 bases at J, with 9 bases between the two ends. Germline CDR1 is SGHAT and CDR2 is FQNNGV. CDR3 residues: CASSLEMSSYNEQFF. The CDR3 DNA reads TGTGCCAGCAGCTTGGAGATGAGCTCCTACAATGAGCAGTTCTTC.

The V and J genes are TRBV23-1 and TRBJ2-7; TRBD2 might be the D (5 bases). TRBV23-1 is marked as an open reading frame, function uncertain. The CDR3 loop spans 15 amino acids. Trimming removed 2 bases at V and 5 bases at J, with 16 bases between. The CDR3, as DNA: TGCGCCAGCAGTCAACTTGACCGGTCCGGGGACGAGCAGTACTTC. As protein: CASSQLDRSGDEQYF.

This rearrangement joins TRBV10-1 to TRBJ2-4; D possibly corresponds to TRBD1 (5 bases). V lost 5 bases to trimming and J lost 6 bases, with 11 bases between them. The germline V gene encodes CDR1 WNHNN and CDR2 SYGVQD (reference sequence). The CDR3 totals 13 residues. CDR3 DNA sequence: TGCGCCAGCAGTCCCGGCAGGGCAAACATTCAGTACTTC. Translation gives CASSPGRANIQYF.

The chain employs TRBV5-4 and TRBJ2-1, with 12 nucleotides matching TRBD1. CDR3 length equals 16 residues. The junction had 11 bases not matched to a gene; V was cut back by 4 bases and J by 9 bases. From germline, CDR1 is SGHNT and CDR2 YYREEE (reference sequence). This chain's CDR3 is CASSPGGQGAVGEQFF. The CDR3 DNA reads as TGTGCCAGCAGCCCGGGGGGACAGGGGGCCGTTGGTGAGCAGTTCTTC.

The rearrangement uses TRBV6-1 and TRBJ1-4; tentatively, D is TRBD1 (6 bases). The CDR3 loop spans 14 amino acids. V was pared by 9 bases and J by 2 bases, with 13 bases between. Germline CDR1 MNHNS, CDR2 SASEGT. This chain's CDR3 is CASNRDVTNEKLFF. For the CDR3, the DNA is TGTGCCAGTAACAGGGACGTCACTAATGAAAAACTGTTTTTT.

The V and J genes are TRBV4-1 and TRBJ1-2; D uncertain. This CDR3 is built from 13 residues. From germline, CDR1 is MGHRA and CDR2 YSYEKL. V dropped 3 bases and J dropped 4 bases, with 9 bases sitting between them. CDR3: CASSHGRTYGYTF. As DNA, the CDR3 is TGCGCCAGCAGCCACGGCAGGACCTATGGCTACACCTTC.

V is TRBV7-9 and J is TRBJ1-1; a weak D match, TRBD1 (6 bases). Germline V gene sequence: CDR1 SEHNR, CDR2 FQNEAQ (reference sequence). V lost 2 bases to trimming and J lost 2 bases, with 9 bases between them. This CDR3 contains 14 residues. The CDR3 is CASSLSGVNTEAFF. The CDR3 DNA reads TGTGCCAGCAGCTTATCAGGGGTAAACACTGAAGCTTTCTTT.

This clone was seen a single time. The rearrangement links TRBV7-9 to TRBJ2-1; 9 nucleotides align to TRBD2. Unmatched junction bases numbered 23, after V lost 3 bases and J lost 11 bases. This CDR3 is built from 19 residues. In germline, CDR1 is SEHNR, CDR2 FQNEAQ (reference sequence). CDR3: CASSFWVGTSTSGARKQFF. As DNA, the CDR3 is TGTGCCAGCAGCTTTTGGGTTGGCACGTCGACTAGCGGTGCTCGGAAGCAGTTCTTC.

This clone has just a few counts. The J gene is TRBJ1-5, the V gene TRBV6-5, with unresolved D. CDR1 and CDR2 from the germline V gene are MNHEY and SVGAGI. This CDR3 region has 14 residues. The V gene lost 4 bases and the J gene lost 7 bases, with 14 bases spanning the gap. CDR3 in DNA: TGTGCCAGCAGTTCCCGTCAGCTACAGCAGCCCCAGCATTTT. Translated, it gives CASSSRQLQQPQHF.